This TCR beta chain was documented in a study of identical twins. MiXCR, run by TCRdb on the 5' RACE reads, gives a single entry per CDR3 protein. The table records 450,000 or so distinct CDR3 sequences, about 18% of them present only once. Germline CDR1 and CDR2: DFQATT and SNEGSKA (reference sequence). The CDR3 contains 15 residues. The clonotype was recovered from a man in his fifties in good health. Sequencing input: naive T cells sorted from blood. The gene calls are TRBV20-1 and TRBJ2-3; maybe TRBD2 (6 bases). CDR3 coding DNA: TGCAGCGCCAAGCGTTCGGGACTCAGCACAGATACGCAGTATTTT. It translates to CSAKRSGLSTDTQYF.